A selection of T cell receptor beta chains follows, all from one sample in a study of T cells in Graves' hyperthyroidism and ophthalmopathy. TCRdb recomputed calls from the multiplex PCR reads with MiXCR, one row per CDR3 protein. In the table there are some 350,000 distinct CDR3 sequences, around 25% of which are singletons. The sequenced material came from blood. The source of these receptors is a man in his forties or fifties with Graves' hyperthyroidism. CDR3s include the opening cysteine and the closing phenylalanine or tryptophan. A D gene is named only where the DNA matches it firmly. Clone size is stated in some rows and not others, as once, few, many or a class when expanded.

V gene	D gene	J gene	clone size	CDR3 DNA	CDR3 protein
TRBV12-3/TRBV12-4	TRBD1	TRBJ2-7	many	TGTGCCAGCAGTTCGACAGGGGGCTACGAGCAGTACTTC	CASSSTGGYEQYF
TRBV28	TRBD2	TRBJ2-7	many	TGTGCCAGCAGAACCGGGACTAGCGCTTACGAGCAGTACTTC	CASRTGTSAYEQYF
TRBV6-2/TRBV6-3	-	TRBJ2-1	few	TGTGCCAGCAGGAGAGATCCTTCTGACAATGAGCAGTTCTTC	CASRRDPSDNEQFF
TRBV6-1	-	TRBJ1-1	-	TGTGCCAGCGCCCAGAACAGGGCGAACACTGAAGCTTTCTTT	CASAQNRANTEAFF
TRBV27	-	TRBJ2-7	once	TGTGCCAGCACCTCGGGAGAAGCCTACGAGCAGTACTTC	CASTSGEAYEQYF
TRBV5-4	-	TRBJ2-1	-	TGTGCCAGCAGCTCCGATGTAGAGCAGTTCTTC	CASSSDVEQFF
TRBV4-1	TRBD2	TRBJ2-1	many	TGCGCCAGCAGCCAAGAGGGTAGCGGGAAGCAGTTCTTC	CASSQEGSGKQFF
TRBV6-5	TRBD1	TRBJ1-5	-	TGTGCCAGCAGTTCCCTATCCACAGGGGGTTATGGCAATCAGCCCCAGCATTTT	CASSSLSTGGYGNQPQHF
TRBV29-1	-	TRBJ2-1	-	TGCAGCGTTGTCGCCCGCTCCTACAATGAGCAGTTCTTC	CSVVARSYNEQFF
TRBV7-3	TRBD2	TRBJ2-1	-	TGTGCCAGCAGCACCCCCGTGGGAGGGTTACGGTACAATGAGCAGTTCTTC	CASSTPVGGLRYNEQFF
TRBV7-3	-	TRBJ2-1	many	TGTGCCAGCAGCTTAAACGGGTACAATGAGCAGTTCTTC	CASSLNGYNEQFF
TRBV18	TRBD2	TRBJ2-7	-	TGTGCCAGCTCACTAAGGACTAGCGGGAGGTCGATAAGCTACGAGCAGTACTTC	CASSLRTSGRSISYEQYF
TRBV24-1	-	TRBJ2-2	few	TGTGCCACCAGTGCCTGGGCCGGCACCGGGGAGCTGTTTTTT	CATSAWAGTGELFF
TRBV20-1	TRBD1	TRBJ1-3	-	TGCAGTGCTAGCCGGGACAGCTCTGGAAACACCATATATTTT	CSASRDSSGNTIYF
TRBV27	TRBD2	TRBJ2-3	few	TGTGCCAGTGGGAGCGGGGCAAACACAGATACGCAGTATTTT	CASGSGANTDTQYF
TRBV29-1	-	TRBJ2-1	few	TGCAGCGTTTCAGAGTGGACTTACTACAATGAGCAGTTCTTC	CSVSEWTYYNEQFF
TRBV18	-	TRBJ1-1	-	TGTGCCAGCTCACCGTTAGACAGCCTCGAGGCTTTCTTT	CASSPLDSLEAFF